Listed here are 27 T cell receptor beta chains from one sample, sequenced in a study of blood T cell repertoires in COVID-19 (dated by TCRdb to the early 2020s). Libraries were constructed by the immunoSEQ multiplex PCR assay. TCRdb carries this immuneACCESS record with in-frame sequences only. Its versions omit some clonotypes, under half of them owing to an unresolved V gene in the studies checked, with the rest unexplained. The sample profile shows some 170,000 clones; 70% to 85% of them were found once. The ten largest make up about 15% of the sample. Sequencing input: PBMCs or T cells enriched from blood (not recorded which). The receptor source for this set is a man aged 45-65 years who had recovered from COVID-19.

This sequence joins TRBV4-1 and TRBJ2-5, with 11 bases fitting TRBD2. Losses at the gene ends were 0 bases for V and 5 bases for J; bases not matched to a gene: 8. There are 17 residues in the CDR3. From germline, CDR1 is MGHRA and CDR2 YSYEKL. CDR3 in DNA: TGCGCCAGCAGCCAAGATACTCCTAGCGGGGGGTCGGAGACCCAGTACTTC. It encodes CASSQDTPSGGSETQYF.

V gene TRBV5-1 combines with J gene TRBJ1-6; D may be TRBD1 (6 bases). The germline V gene has CDR1 SGHRS and CDR2 YFSETQ. The CDR3 has 14 residues. The V and J ends lost 2 bases and 7 bases respectively, with 10 bases between them. DNA for the CDR3: TGCGCCAGCAGCTTAGGACAGCAGAATTCACCCCTCCACTTT. It encodes CASSLGQQNSPLHF.

This chain's CDR3 is CASQGQGAFNEKLFF. CDR3 in DNA: TGTGCCAGCCAGGGACAGGGGGCTTTTAATGAAAAACTGTTTTTT. The chain recombines TRBV2 with TRBJ1-4; 12 nucleotides line up with TRBD1. Looked up from germline, CDR1 is SNHLY and CDR2 is FYNNEI. CDR3 length: 15 residues. The V and J ends lost 8 bases and 4 bases, in that order; junction bases with no gene match: 5.

The chain has TRBV21-1 and TRBJ1-2. TRBV21-1 is reported as a pseudogene. The CDR3 runs to 16 residues. Here the CDR3 DNA reads TGTGCCAGCAGCAAAGGGGGAAGGGAGCTCAACTATGGCTACACCTTC. It yields the protein CASSKGGRELNYGYTF.

The chain has TRBV10-3 and TRBJ1-4, with TRBD1 matching 7 bases. The CDR3 is 15 amino acids. Germline assignment: CDR1 ENHRY and CDR2 SYGVKD. Trimming removed 7 bases from V and 0 bases from J; junction bases left unmatched: 5. The DNA for the CDR3 is TGTGCCATCAAACACAGGGGCGCAACTAATGAAAAACTGTTTTTT. Translation: CAIKHRGATNEKLFF.

The chain employs TRBV9 and TRBJ2-5; 12 bases line up with TRBD1. J gave up 1 base and V 5 bases, and 6 bases lay outside the gene matches. This CDR3 contains 16 residues. CDR1 and CDR2 from the germline V gene are SGDLS and YYNGEE. The CDR3 DNA is TGTGCCAGCAGTGCCGGGACAGGGGGCCGCCAAGAGACCCAGTACTTC. The encoded protein is CASSAGTGGRQETQYF.

V is TRBV28 and J is TRBJ2-7; D might be TRBD2 (6 bases). The germline gives CDR1 MDHEN, CDR2 SYDVKM. This CDR3 comprises 13 residues. The V and J ends lost 6 bases and 0 bases respectively, with 9 bases between them. CDR3 nucleotide sequence: TGTGCCAGCAGGCGGGGTCGCTCCTACGAGCAGTACTTC. Protein sequence: CASRRGRSYEQYF.

CDR3 coding DNA: TGTGCCAGCAGCTCTGACAGGGCAACTAATGAAAAACTGTTTTTT. Translation: CASSSDRATNEKLFF. The J gene is TRBJ1-4, the V gene TRBV5-6; 7 bases align to TRBD1. Trimming at V came to 3 bases and at J to 0 bases, leaving 2 bases not matched to a gene. This CDR3 contains 15 residues. Germline V gene data show CDR1 as SGHDT and CDR2 as YYEEEE.

The chain is built from TRBV7-9 and TRBJ2-1, with D perhaps matching TRBD1 (6 bases). The germline CDR1 and CDR2 sequences are SEHNR and FQNEAQ (reference sequence). The CDR3 is 15 residues long. Trimming took 6 bases from V and 0 from J, leaving 12 bases between them. The CDR3 coding sequence is TGTGCCAGCAGACTAACAGGGATCTCCTACAATGAGCAGTTCTTC. It specifies CASRLTGISYNEQFF.

The genes are TRBV2 and TRBJ1-2; 11 positions agree with TRBD1. The germline gives CDR1 SNHLY, CDR2 FYNNEI. The CDR3 is 16 residues long. Trimming at V came to 2 bases and at J to 6 bases, leaving 8 bases not matched to a gene. CDR3 sequence: CASSEPGTGGRNGYTF. The CDR3 DNA sequence: TGTGCCAGCAGTGAACCGGGGACAGGGGGACGAAATGGCTACACCTTC.

V gene TRBV24-1 combines with J gene TRBJ2-2; 10 bases map to TRBD2. The J segment lost 1 base and the V segment lost 3 bases, leaving 7 bases of the junction unmatched. From germline, CDR1 is KGHDR and CDR2 SFDVKD. The CDR3 totals 18 residues. This chain's CDR3 is CATSDGASGGLNTGELFF. The CDR3 DNA reads TGTGCCACCAGTGATGGGGCTAGCGGGGGCTTGAACACCGGGGAGCTGTTTTTT.

The chain uses TRBV3-1 (or the pseudogene TRBV3-2) and TRBJ1-2, with TRBD1 as a possible D gene (5 bases). V was trimmed by 3 bases and J by 4 bases, leaving 6 bases between them. The V gene's germline CDR1 is LGHDT and CDR2 YNNKEL (reference sequence). This CDR3 is built from 12 residues. CDR3 residues: CASSHGAYGYTF. In DNA form, the CDR3 reads TGTGCCAGCAGCCATGGGGCCTATGGCTACACCTTC.

The V and J genes are TRBV5-1 and TRBJ1-2, with D possibly being TRBD1 (6 bases). Germline CDR1 and CDR2: SGHRS and YFSETQ. Trimming removed 1 base from V and 0 bases from J, with 10 bases in between. CDR3 size: 15 residues. CDR3 nucleotide sequence: TGCGCCAGCAGCTTGACGGGACAACCTAACTATGGCTACACCTTC. Amino acids: CASSLTGQPNYGYTF.

The rearrangement uses TRBV3-1 (or the pseudogene TRBV3-2) and TRBJ2-7, with 7 bases matching TRBD2. With 8 bases clipped from V and 2 bases from J, the junction kept 6 bases outside the gene matches. There are 13 residues in the CDR3. Germline CDR1 LGHDT, CDR2 YNNKEL (reference sequence). The CDR3 spells CASHRAGAYEQYF. The CDR3 DNA reads TGTGCCAGCCATAGGGCGGGGGCCTACGAGCAGTACTTC.

The V and J genes are TRBV5-1 and TRBJ2-1, with D possibly being TRBD1 (5 bases). Germline lookup yields CDR1 SGHRS and CDR2 YFSETQ. V was clipped by 3 bases and J by 12 bases, with 16 bases between them. The CDR3 is 13 amino acids. The CDR3 region is CASSSSRDFGQFF. The CDR3 DNA reads as TGCGCCAGCAGCTCGTCCAGGGATTTTGGGCAGTTCTTC.

CDR3 residues: CASSGPAGGRAFF. The CDR3, as DNA: TGTGCCAGCAGCGGTCCTGCGGGGGGTAGAGCTTTCTTT. The V and J genes are TRBV11-2 and TRBJ1-1, with D possibly matching TRBD1 (5 bases). This CDR3 is built from 13 residues. The V gene lost 5 bases and the J gene lost 10 bases, with 17 bases spanning the gap. Germline V gives CDR1 SGHAT, CDR2 FQNNGV.

V is TRBV3-1 (or the pseudogene TRBV3-2) and J is TRBJ2-3; weak D call: TRBD2 (7 bases). Germline V gene sequence: CDR1 LGHDT, CDR2 YNNKEL (reference sequence). Trimming stripped 1 base from V and 1 base from J, with 12 bases between. The CDR3 extends over 16 amino acids. CDR3 nucleotides: TGTGCCAGCAGCCAAGGGAAAGGGGGGGGCACAGATACGCAGTATTTT. Translation gives CASSQGKGGGTDTQYF.

The chain carries TRBV4-1 and TRBJ2-6, with 7 bases that match TRBD1. Germline V lookup: CDR1 MGHRA, CDR2 YSYEKL. V lost 1 base and J lost 0; bases outside the gene matches: 6. The CDR3 runs to 18 residues. DNA of the CDR3: TGCGCCAGCAGCCAAGTTGGGACAGCCATCTCTGGGGCCAACGTCCTGACTTTC. Protein product: CASSQVGTAISGANVLTF.

V is TRBV2 and J is TRBJ1-1, with D unresolved. V shed 4 bases and J shed 6 bases, with 12 bases lying between them. CDR1 and CDR2 (germline): SNHLY, FYNNEI. The CDR3 is 13 residues long. CDR3 in amino acids: CASSVAGIAEAFF. As DNA, the CDR3 is TGTGCCAGCAGTGTCGCGGGAATCGCTGAAGCTTTCTTT. Full variable domain (outside the CDR3, taken from reference TRBV2 and TRBJ1-1): EPEVTQTPSHQVTQMGQEVILRCVPISNHLYFYWYRQILGQKVEFLVSFYNNEISEKSEIFDDQFSVERPDGSNFTLKIRSTKLEDSAMYFCASSVAGIAEAFFGQGTRLTVV.

The chain links TRBV10-3 to TRBJ1-3; the D is unclear. This CDR3 is 15 amino acids long. Trimming took 2 bases from V and 0 from J, leaving 8 bases between them. Germline assignment: CDR1 ENHRY and CDR2 SYGVKD. This CDR3 reads CAISEPHSSGNTIYF. Here the CDR3 DNA reads TGTGCCATCAGTGAGCCCCACAGCTCTGGAAACACCATATATTTT.

The rearrangement uses TRBV2 and TRBJ1-4, with TRBD1 matching over 9 bases. V lost 8 bases, J lost 2 bases, and 18 bases stayed unmatched. The CDR3 spans 19 residues. The germline V gene has CDR1 SNHLY and CDR2 FYNNEI. The CDR3: CASATVPGQGAGTNEKLFF. CDR3 DNA sequence: TGTGCCAGCGCGACTGTCCCGGGACAGGGCGCAGGCACTAATGAAAAACTGTTTTTT.

This rearrangement joins TRBV30 to TRBJ2-1; 7 bases align to TRBD2. The CDR3 spans 14 residues. Germline loops: CDR1 GTSNPN, CDR2 SVGIG (reference sequence). V lost 4 bases, J lost 4 bases, and 7 bases stayed unmatched. In DNA, the CDR3 is TGTGCCTGGAACAGAGGACTAGAGTACAATGAGCAGTTCTTC. Protein sequence: CAWNRGLEYNEQFF.

In its sample, this clone was seen once. This rearrangement joins TRBV6-5 to TRBJ2-3, with D unresolved. The germline V gene encodes CDR1 MNHEY and CDR2 SVGAGI. V lost 6 bases and J lost 8, with 12 bases in between. The CDR3 extends over 12 amino acids. CDR3 sequence (DNA): TGTGCCAGCAGGGAGAGTAGGCGTACGCAGTATTTT. The encoded protein is CASRESRRTQYF.

This clone was seen only once. The chain uses TRBV30 and TRBJ1-5; D not certain. The CDR3 contains 13 residues. Trimming took 6 bases from V and 4 from J, leaving 13 bases between them. CDR1 is GTSNPN, CDR2 SVGIG, per germline (reference sequence). CDR3 nucleotide sequence: TGTGCCTGCCACGAGGGCCAGAATCAGCCCCAGCATTTT. As protein: CACHEGQNQPQHF.

In its sample, this clone was seen once. The chain joins TRBV30 to TRBJ1-4; D possibly corresponds to TRBD1 (6 bases). The CDR3 has 15 amino acids. Germline loops: CDR1 GTSNPN, CDR2 SVGIG (reference sequence). The V and J ends lost 1 base and 6 bases respectively, with 15 bases between them. The CDR3 coding sequence is TGTGCCTGGAGTGACACAGGGCTGGTCGATGAAAAACTGTTTTTT. Protein sequence: CAWSDTGLVDEKLFF. The variable domain in full, completed from reference TRBV30 and TRBJ1-4, reads SQTIHQWPATLVQPVGSPLSLECTVEGTSNPNLYWYRQAAGRGLQLLFYSVGIGQISSEVPQNLSASRPQDRQFILSSKKLLLSDSGFYLCAWSDTGLVDEKLFFGSGTQLSVL.

V and J are TRBV12-3 or TRBV12-4 and TRBJ1-5; D gene ambiguous. Trimming shortened V by 4 bases and J by 3 bases, and 7 bases separated the two germline ends. This CDR3 spans 13 amino acids. The CDR3: CASSSSTNQPQHF. For the CDR3, the DNA is TGTGCCAGCAGTTCGAGTACCAATCAGCCCCAGCATTTT.

The chain has TRBV23-1 and TRBJ1-2, with D uncertain. TRBV23-1 is classed as an ORF, of uncertain function. This CDR3 is 13 amino acids long. The ends were cut back, 4 bases at V and 2 bases at J, with 8 bases in the middle. CDR3 sequence: CASSLLVNYGYTF. The CDR3 DNA reads as TGCGCCAGCAGTCTGTTAGTAAACTATGGCTACACCTTC.